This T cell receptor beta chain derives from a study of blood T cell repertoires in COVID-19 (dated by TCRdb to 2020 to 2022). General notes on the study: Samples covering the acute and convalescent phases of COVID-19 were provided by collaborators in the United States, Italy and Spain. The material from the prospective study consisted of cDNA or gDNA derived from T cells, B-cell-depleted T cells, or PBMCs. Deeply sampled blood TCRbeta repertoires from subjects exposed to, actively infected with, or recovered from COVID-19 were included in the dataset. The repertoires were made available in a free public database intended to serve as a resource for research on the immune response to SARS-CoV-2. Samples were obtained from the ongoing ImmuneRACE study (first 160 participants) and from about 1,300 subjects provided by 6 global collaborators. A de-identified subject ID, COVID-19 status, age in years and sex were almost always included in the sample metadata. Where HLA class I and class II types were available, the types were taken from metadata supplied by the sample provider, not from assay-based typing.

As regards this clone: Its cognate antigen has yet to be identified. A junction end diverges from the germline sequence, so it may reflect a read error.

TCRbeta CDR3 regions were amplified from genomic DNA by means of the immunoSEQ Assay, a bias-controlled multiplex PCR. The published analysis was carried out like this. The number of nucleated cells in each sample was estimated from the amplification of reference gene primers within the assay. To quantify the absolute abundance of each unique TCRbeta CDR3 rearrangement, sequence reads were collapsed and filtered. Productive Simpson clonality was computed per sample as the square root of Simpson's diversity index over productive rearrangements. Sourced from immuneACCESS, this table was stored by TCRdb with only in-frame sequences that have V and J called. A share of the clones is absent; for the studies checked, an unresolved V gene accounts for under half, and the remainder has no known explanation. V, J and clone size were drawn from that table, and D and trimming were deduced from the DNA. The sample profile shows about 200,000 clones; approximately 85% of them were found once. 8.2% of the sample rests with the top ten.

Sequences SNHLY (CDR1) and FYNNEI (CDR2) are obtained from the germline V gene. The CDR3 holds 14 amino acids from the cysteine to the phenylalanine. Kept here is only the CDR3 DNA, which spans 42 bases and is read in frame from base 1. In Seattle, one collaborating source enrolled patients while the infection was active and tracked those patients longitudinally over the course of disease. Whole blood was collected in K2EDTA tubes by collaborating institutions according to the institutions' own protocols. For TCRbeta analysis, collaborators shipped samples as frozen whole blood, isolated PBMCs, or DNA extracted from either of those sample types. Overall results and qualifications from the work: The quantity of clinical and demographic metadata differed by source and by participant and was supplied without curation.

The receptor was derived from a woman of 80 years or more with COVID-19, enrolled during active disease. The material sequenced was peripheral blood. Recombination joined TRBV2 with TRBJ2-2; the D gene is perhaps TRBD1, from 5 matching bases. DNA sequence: TGTGCCAGCCGTGAAGGGGCCAGCACCGGGGAGCTGTTTTTT. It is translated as CASREGASTGELFF.